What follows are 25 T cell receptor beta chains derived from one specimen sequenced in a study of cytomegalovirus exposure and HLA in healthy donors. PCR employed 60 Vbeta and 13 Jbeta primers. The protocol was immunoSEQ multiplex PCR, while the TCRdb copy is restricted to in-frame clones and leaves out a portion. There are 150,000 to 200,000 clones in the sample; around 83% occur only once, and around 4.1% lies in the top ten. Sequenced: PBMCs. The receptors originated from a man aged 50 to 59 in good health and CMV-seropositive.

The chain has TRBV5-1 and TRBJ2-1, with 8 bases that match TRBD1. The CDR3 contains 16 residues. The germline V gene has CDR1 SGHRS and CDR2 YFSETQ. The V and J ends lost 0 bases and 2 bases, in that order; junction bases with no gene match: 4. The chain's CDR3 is CASSLVGQAPYNEQFF. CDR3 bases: TGCGCCAGCAGCTTGGTGGGACAGGCCCCCTACAATGAGCAGTTCTTC.

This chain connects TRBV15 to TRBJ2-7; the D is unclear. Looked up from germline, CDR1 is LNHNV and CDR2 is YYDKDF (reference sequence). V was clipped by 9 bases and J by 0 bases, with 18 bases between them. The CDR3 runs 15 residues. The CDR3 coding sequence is TGTGCCACTACGCATAGAGATAGTAGCTCCTACGAGCAGTACTTC. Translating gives CATTHRDSSSYEQYF.

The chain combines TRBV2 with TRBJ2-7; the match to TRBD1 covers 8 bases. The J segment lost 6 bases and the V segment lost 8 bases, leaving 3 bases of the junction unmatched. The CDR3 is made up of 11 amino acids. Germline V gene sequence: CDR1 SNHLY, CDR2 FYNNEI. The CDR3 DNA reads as TGTGCCAGCGTAGACAGGGGCGAGCAGTACTTC. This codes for CASVDRGEQYF. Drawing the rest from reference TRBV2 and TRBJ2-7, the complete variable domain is EPEVTQTPSHQVTQMGQEVILRCVPISNHLYFYWYRQILGQKVEFLVSFYNNEISEKSEIFDDQFSVERPDGSNFTLKIRSTKLEDSAMYFCASVDRGEQYFGPGTRLTVT.

CDR3 DNA sequence: TGTGCCAGCAGCCCCCTGCAGGGGGTCCAGTCCTACGAGCAGTACTTC. Encoded protein: CASSPLQGVQSYEQYF. This sequence joins TRBV7-9 and TRBJ2-7; 7 nucleotides line up with TRBD1. This CDR3 has 16 amino acids. Germline V CDR1 and CDR2: SEHNR, FQNEAQ (reference sequence). Trimming removed 5 bases from V and 1 base from J; junction bases left unmatched: 11.

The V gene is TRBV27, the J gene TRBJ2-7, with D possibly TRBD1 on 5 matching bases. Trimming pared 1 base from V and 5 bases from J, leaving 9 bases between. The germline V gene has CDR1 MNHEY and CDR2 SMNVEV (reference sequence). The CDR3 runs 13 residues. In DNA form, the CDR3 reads TGTGCCAGCAGTTTATTTCCCAGGGACGAGCAGTACTTC. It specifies CASSLFPRDEQYF.

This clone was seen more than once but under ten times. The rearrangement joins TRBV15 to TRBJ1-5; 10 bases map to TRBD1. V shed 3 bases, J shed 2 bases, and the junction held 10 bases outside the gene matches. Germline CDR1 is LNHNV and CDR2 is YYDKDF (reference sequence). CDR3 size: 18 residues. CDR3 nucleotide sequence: TGTGCCACCAGCAGGAAGGGGACAGGGGAGGCGGGCAATCAGCCCCAGCATTTT. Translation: CATSRKGTGEAGNQPQHF. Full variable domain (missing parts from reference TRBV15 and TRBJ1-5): DAMVIQNPRYQVTQFGKPVTLSCSQTLNHNVMYWYQQKSSQAPKLLFHYYDKDFNNEADTPDNFQSRRPNTSFCFLDIRSPGLGDTAMYLCATSRKGTGEAGNQPQHFGDGTRLSIL.

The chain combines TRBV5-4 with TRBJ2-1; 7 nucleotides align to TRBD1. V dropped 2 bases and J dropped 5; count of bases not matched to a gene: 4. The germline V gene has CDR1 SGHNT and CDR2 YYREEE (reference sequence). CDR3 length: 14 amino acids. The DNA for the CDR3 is TGTGCCAGCAGCTTCGACAGGGTAGACAATGAGCAGTTCTTC. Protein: CASSFDRVDNEQFF.

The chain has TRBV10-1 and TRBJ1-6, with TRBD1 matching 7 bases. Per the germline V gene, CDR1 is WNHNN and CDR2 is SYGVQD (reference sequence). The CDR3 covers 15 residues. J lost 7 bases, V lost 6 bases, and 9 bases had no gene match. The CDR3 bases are TGCGCCAGCAGGAAACAGGGGACGCGGAATTCACCCCTCCACTTT. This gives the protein CASRKQGTRNSPLHF.

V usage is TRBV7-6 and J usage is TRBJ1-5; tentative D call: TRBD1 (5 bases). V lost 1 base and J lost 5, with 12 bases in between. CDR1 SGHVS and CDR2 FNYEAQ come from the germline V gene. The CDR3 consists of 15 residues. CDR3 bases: TGTGCCAGCAGCTTAGTAGCGGGGCTCGATCAGCCCCAGCATTTT. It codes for CASSLVAGLDQPQHF. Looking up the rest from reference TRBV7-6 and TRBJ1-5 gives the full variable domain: GAGVSQSPRYKVTKRGQDVALRCDPISGHVSLYWYRQALGQGPEFLTYFNYEAQQDKSGLPNDRFSAERPEGSISTLTIQRTEQRDSAMYRCASSLVAGLDQPQHFGDGTRLSIL.

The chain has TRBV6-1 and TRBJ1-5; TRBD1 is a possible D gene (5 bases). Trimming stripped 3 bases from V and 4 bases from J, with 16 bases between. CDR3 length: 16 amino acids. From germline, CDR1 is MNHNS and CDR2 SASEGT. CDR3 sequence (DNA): TGTGCCAGCAGTGATCTAGGGGCTTTGGGAAATCAGCCCCAGCATTTT. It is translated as CASSDLGALGNQPQHF.

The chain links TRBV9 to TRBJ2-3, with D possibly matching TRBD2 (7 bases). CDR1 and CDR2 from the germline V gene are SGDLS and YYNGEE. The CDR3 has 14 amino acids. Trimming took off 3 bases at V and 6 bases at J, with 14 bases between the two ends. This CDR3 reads CASSGGGVADTQYF. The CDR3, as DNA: TGTGCCAGCAGCGGGGGGGGCGTGGCCGATACGCAGTATTTT.

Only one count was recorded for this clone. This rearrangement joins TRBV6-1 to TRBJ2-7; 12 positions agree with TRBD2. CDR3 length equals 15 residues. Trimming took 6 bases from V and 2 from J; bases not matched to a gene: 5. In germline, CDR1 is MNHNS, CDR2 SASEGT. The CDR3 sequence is CASRTSGSGAYEQYF. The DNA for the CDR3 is TGTGCCAGCAGGACTAGCGGGAGTGGGGCCTACGAGCAGTACTTC.

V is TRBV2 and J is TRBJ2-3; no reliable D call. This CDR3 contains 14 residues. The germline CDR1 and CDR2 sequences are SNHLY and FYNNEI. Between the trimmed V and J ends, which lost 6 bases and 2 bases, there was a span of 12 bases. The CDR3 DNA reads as TGTGCCAGCAGCTCAGGCATGCTCACAGATACGCAGTATTTT. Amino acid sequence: CASSSGMLTDTQYF.

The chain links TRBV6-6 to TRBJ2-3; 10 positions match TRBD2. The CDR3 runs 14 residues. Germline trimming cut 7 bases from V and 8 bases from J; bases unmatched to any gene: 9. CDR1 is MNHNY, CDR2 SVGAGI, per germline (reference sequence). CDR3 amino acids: CASNPSGGAFTQYF. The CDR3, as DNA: TGTGCCAGCAACCCTAGCGGGGGAGCCTTTACGCAGTATTTT.

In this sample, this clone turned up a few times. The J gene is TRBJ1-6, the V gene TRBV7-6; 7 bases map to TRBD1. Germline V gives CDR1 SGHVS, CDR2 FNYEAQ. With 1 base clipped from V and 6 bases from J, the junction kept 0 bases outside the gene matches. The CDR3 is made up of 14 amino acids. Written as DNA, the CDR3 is TGTGCCAGCAGCTTAGGGGACAGTAATTCACCCCTCCACTTT. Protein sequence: CASSLGDSNSPLHF.

The CDR3 protein is CASSVAGQGLETQYF. The CDR3 DNA reads as TGTGCCAGCAGCGTAGCCGGACAGGGGTTAGAGACCCAGTACTTC. The chain employs TRBV9 and TRBJ2-5; TRBD1 agrees at 9 bases. Per germline, CDR1 SGDLS and CDR2 YYNGEE. CDR3 length: 15 residues. After removal of 0 bases from V and 4 bases from J, the junction contained 4 bases not matched to a gene.

The CDR3 DNA sequence: TGCGCCAGCAGCCTAGACCCGGGACTAGCGTTAGGTGAGCAGTTCTTC. This sequence encodes CASSLDPGLALGEQFF. V usage is TRBV4-3 and J usage is TRBJ2-1, with TRBD2 matching over 10 bases. This CDR3 is built from 16 residues. The V gene end was trimmed by 4 bases and the J gene end by 9 bases; junction bases not matched to a gene: 12. Germline V gene sequence: CDR1 LGHNA, CDR2 YSLEER.

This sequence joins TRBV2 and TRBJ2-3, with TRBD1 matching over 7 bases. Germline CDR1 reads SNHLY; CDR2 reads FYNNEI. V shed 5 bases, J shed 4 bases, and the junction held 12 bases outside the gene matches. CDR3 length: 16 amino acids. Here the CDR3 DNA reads TGTGCCAGCAGTAGGGACAGAGGTCTAGGTCCAGATACGCAGTATTTT. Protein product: CASSRDRGLGPDTQYF.

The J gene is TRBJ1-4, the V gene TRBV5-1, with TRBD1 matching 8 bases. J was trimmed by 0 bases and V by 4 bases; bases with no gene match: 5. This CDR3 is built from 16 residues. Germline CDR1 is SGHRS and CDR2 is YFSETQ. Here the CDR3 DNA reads TGCGCCAGCAGCACCGGACAGGGAGCAACTAATGAAAAACTGTTTTTT. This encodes CASSTGQGATNEKLFF.

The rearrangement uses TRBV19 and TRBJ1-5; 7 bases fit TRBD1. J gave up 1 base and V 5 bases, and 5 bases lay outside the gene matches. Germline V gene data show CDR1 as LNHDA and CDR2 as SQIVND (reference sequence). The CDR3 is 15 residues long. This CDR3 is CASSPGQASNQPQHF. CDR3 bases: TGTGCCAGTAGTCCCGGACAGGCAAGCAATCAGCCCCAGCATTTT.

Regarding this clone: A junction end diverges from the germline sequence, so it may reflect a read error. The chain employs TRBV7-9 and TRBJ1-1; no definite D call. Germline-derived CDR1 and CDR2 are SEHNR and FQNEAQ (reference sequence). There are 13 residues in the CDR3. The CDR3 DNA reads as TGTTCCAGCAGCTTATACGGGAACACTGAAGCTTTCTTT. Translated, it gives CSSSLYGNTEAFF.

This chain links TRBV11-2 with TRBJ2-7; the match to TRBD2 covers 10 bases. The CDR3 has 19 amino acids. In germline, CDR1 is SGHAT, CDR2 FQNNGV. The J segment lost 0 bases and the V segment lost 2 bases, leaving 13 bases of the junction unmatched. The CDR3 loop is CASSLFGWTSGHSSYEQYF. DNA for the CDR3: TGTGCCAGCAGCTTATTTGGTTGGACTAGCGGTCATAGCTCCTACGAGCAGTACTTC. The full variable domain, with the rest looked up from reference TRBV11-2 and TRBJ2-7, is EAGVAQSPRYKIIEKRQSVAFWCNPISGHATLYWYQQILGQGPKLLIQFQNNGVVDDSQLPKDRFSAERLKGVDSTLKIQPAKLEDSAVYLCASSLFGWTSGHSSYEQYFGPGTRLTVT.

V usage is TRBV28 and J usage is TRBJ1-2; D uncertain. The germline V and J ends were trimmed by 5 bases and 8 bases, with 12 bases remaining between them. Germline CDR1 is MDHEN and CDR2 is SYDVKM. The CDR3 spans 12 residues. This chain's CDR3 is CASSVPGGGYTF. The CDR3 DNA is TGTGCCAGCAGTGTGCCGGGCGGGGGCTACACCTTC.

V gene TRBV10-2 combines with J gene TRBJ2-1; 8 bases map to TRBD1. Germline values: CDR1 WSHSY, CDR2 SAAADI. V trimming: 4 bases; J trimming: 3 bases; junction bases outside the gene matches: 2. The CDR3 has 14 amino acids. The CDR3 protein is CASSGQGYYNEQFF. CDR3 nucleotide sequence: TGCGCCAGCAGTGGACAGGGGTACTACAATGAGCAGTTCTTC.

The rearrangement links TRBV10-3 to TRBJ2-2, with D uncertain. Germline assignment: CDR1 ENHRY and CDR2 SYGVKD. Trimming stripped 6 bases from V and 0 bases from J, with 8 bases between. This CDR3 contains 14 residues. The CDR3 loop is CAIRGPSNTGELFF. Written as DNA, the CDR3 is TGTGCCATCAGGGGCCCATCGAACACCGGGGAGCTGTTTTTT.